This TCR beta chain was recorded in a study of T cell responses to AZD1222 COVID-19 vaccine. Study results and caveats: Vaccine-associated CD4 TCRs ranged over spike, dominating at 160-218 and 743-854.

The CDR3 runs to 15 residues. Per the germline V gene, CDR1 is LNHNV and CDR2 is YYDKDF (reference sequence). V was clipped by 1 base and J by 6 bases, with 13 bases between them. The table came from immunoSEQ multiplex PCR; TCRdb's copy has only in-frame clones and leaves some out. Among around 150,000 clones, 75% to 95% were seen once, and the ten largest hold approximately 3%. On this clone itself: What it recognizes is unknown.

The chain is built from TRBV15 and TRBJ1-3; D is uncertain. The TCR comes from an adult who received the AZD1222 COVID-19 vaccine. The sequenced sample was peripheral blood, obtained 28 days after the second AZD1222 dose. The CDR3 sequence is CATSRVPGPENTIYF. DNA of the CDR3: TGTGCCACCAGCAGAGTTCCGGGCCCTGAAAACACCATATATTTT.